This entry is about one T cell receptor beta chain. As yet, its antigen is unknown. The germline and genes are mouse ones. Read data end 1 residue before the CDR3 end; the end is taken from the germline J gene. Here immunoSEQ multiplex PCR was the method, and the copy in TCRdb shows in-frame clones only, minus some. The repertoire has fewer than 5,500 clones, roughly 51% of them found once; the top ten carry more than 7%. The data are from a study of tissue T cells after allogeneic stem cell transplantation. Time point denoted: mouse harvest day 7 after allogeneic transplant. Tail vein injection delivered 10^7 T-cell-depleted bone marrow cells and 10^6 splenic CD5+ T cells. This mouse GVHD model was MHC-mismatched B6 to BALB/c, profiled day 7 or 14. Study-wide points: Within patients, tissue anatomy strongly shaped TCR repertoire composition.

The CDR3 loop spans 15 amino acids. Germline V lookup: CDR1 KGHPV, CDR2 FQNQEV (reference sequence). With 6 bases removed from V and 0 bases from J, the gap between germline ends came to 13 bases. The chain has TRBV26 and TRBJ2-5; the D gene is possibly TRBD2 (5 bases). The receptor was derived from a female BALB/c mouse given C57BL/6 T cells with graft-versus-host disease after an allogeneic hematopoietic cell transplant. The specimen sequenced was lymph node tissue. CDR3 sequence reads: CASRLLGVNQDTQYF. The sequenced part of the CDR3 DNA is TGTGCCAGCAGGCTCCTTGGGGTTAACCAAGACACCCAGTAC.